This record concerns one T cell receptor (beta chain) sequence. The record originates from a study of OX40 agonist ivuxolimab in advanced cancers. TCRdb's table, derived via immunoSEQ multiplex PCR, lists solely in-frame clones and lacks some. The sample consists of roughly 98,000 clones, about 79% of them appearing once. This TCR derives from an adult with an advanced solid tumor such as melanoma, head and neck, liver or kidney cancer. The specimen was CD4+ or CD8+ T cells sorted from blood, collected in a trial of the OX40 agonist ivuxolimab.

CDR3 DNA sequence: TGCGCCAGCAGCCCCATAGCGGGAGGGCCAACTAGCACAGATACGCAGTATTTT. The encoded protein is CASSPIAGGPTSTDTQYF. The chain employs TRBV4-1 and TRBJ2-3; TRBD2 aligns across 11 bases. This CDR3 region has 18 residues. V was clipped by 4 bases and J by 0 bases; unmatched bases: 9. CDR1 is MGHRA and CDR2 is YSYEKL in the germline V gene.